What follows are 26 T cell receptor beta chains derived from one specimen sequenced in a study of blood T cell repertoires in COVID-19. TCRdb's copy holds only in-frame clones and misses some; the assay was immunoSEQ multiplex PCR. The sample consists of over 250,000 clones, roughly 88% of them appearing once. The sample was peripheral blood. The receptors stem from a woman in her 70s with COVID-19, enrolled during active disease.

The rearrangement links TRBV9 to TRBJ2-1; 11 nucleotides agree with TRBD2. There are 16 residues in the CDR3. Per the germline V gene, CDR1 is SGDLS and CDR2 is YYNGEE. V trimming: 4 bases; J trimming: 9 bases; junction bases outside the gene matches: 12. The CDR3 nucleotides read TGTGCCAGCAGCTTGACTAGCGGGGTGCACGGGGCTGAGCAGTTCTTC. It is translated as CASSLTSGVHGAEQFF.

The chain is built from TRBV6-5 and TRBJ2-7; 10 bases are a match to TRBD1. The V and J ends lost 6 bases and 4 bases, in that order; junction bases with no gene match: 6. CDR1 is MNHEY and CDR2 is SVGAGI in the germline V gene. This CDR3 contains 14 residues. The CDR3 bases are TGTGCCAGCAGCGGGACAGGGGATGGATACGAGCAGTACTTC. It translates to CASSGTGDGYEQYF.

This clone was seen a single time. The V call is TRBV5-1, the J call TRBJ2-3; 7 nucleotides line up with TRBD2. V shed 2 bases, J shed 2 bases, and the junction held 8 bases outside the gene matches. The CDR3 contains 16 residues. From germline, CDR1 is SGHRS and CDR2 YFSETQ. The DNA for the CDR3 is TGCGCCAGCAGCTTAAGGGCGGGAGCCCACACAGATACGCAGTATTTT. Protein sequence: CASSLRAGAHTDTQYF.

In its sample, this clone was seen once. This chain links TRBV5-1 with TRBJ1-1; maybe TRBD1 (6 bases). CDR3 length: 13 amino acids. Trimming took 3 bases from V and 4 from J, leaving 10 bases between them. CDR1 and CDR2 from the germline V gene are SGHRS and YFSETQ. The CDR3 nucleotides read TGCGCCAGCAGCTATACAGGGCGCACTGAAGCTTTCTTT. Amino acids: CASSYTGRTEAFF.

The chain joins TRBV4-1 to TRBJ1-4; D might be TRBD1 (6 bases). V lost 1 base, J lost 8 bases, and 11 bases lay in between. Germline V CDR1 and CDR2: MGHRA, YSYEKL. The CDR3 consists of 14 residues. The chain's CDR3 is CASSQAQGLEKLFF. The CDR3 nucleotides read TGCGCCAGCAGCCAAGCACAGGGTTTAGAAAAACTGTTTTTT.

The V and J genes are TRBV2 and TRBJ1-1; D remains unclear. The length of the CDR3 is 11 residues. V was cut by 6 bases and J by 7 bases, with 9 bases left in between. Per germline, CDR1 SNHLY and CDR2 FYNNEI. CDR3 sequence (DNA): TGTGCCAGCAGGATGCTACTTGAAGCTTTCTTT. Amino acids: CASRMLLEAFF.

This clone was seen more than once but under ten times. This rearrangement joins TRBV11-3 to TRBJ2-7; TRBD1 aligns across 7 bases. Germline V CDR1 and CDR2: SGHNT, YENEEA. Trimming took 3 bases from V and 0 from J; bases not matched to a gene: 5. The CDR3 spans 15 residues. CDR3 sequence reads: CASSLRTGNSYEQYF. Written as DNA, the CDR3 is TGTGCCAGCAGCTTGCGGACAGGTAACTCCTACGAGCAGTACTTC.

V and J are TRBV2 and TRBJ1-2, with D possibly TRBD1 on 5 matching bases. CDR3 length: 14 amino acids. Trimming stripped 6 bases from V and 3 bases from J, with 14 bases between. Germline V gene sequence: CDR1 SNHLY, CDR2 FYNNEI. CDR3 sequence: CASSSGATYYGYTF. CDR3 DNA sequence: TGTGCCAGCAGCAGCGGGGCGACTTACTATGGCTACACCTTC.

V is TRBV19 and J is TRBJ1-5; 10 positions agree with TRBD1. The CDR3 extends over 12 amino acids. V lost 11 bases to trimming and J lost 2 bases; unmatched junction nucleotides: 0. Germline loops: CDR1 LNHDA, CDR2 SQIVND (reference sequence). The CDR3 region has the DNA TGTGCCGGGACAGGGGGCAATCAGCCCCAGCATTTT. Protein product: CAGTGGNQPQHF.

The rearrangement uses TRBV6-2 or TRBV6-3 and TRBJ2-7, with a weak D call TRBD1 (5 bases). Germline V gene data show CDR1 as MNHEY and CDR2 as SVGEGT. V lost 3 bases and J lost 7, with 10 bases in between. The CDR3 sequence is 12 residues long. CDR3 DNA: TGTGCCAGCAGTTATGGGGCCGTAGAGCAGTACTTC. It is translated as CASSYGAVEQYF.

This clone occurred once. This chain links TRBV19 with TRBJ2-1; D unclear. Germline CDR1 is LNHDA and CDR2 is SQIVND (reference sequence). The CDR3 has 14 residues. V was clipped by 4 bases and J by 3 bases, with 10 bases between them. The CDR3 region has the DNA TGTGCCAGTAGTAGCGACAACTTCTACAATGAGCAGTTCTTC. Translation gives CASSSDNFYNEQFF.

The chain joins TRBV11-3 to TRBJ2-7; 7 bases match TRBD2. J lost 4 bases, V lost 5 bases, and 14 bases had no gene match. Germline loops: CDR1 SGHNT, CDR2 YENEEA. The CDR3 sequence is 16 residues long. DNA of the CDR3: TGTGCCAGCAGCCCTGAGACTAGCCGAAGTGGGTACGAGCAGTACTTC. Residues: CASSPETSRSGYEQYF.

The chain is built from TRBV19 and TRBJ2-3; TRBD2 matches 11 bases. CDR3 length equals 16 residues. CDR1 and CDR2 from the germline V gene are LNHDA and SQIVND (reference sequence). Trimming cost V 4 bases and J 4 bases; bases outside gene matches: 7. The CDR3 nucleotides are TGTGCCAGTAGTACTTTAGCGGGAGGGCCCTCAGATACGCAGTATTTT. Its protein is CASSTLAGGPSDTQYF.

This chain joins TRBV6-1 and TRBJ2-7; the D is unclear. The germline V and J ends were trimmed by 1 base and 6 bases, with 13 bases remaining between them. This CDR3 region has 14 residues. Germline-derived CDR1 and CDR2 are MNHNS and SASEGT. In DNA, the CDR3 is TGTGCCAGCAGTGAAGGTGGTCTACCTTCCGAGCAGTACTTC. Its translation: CASSEGGLPSEQYF.

The V and J genes are TRBV5-1 and TRBJ2-5, with a weak D call TRBD2 (5 bases). The V end was cut by 4 bases, the J end by 5 bases, with 21 bases between. Germline V gives CDR1 SGHRS, CDR2 YFSETQ. This CDR3 has 16 residues. CDR3 amino acids: CASSPPVGLPGETQYF. In DNA, the CDR3 is TGCGCCAGCAGCCCGCCCGTAGGGCTCCCGGGGGAGACCCAGTACTTC.

This chain uses TRBV19 with TRBJ1-2; no reliable D call. CDR3 length: 15 residues. The V and J ends lost 2 bases and 0 bases respectively, with 10 bases between them. Germline loops: CDR1 LNHDA, CDR2 SQIVND (reference sequence). CDR3 in amino acids: CASSISGDTNYGYTF. The CDR3 nucleotides read TGTGCCAGTAGTATATCGGGAGACACTAACTATGGCTACACCTTC.

The chain combines TRBV19 with TRBJ1-5, with TRBD1 matching over 8 bases. The CDR3 loop spans 14 amino acids. V shed 6 bases, J shed 4 bases, and the junction held 5 bases outside the gene matches. The germline V gene encodes CDR1 LNHDA and CDR2 SQIVND (reference sequence). CDR3 region: CASRETGGNQPQHF. The CDR3 DNA reads TGTGCCAGTAGGGAAACAGGGGGGAATCAGCCCCAGCATTTT.

This chain uses TRBV14 with TRBJ1-2, with 8 bases that match TRBD1. Per the germline V gene, CDR1 is SGHDN and CDR2 is FVKESK. Trimming cost V 4 bases and J 7 bases; bases outside gene matches: 11. This CDR3 comprises 15 residues. CDR3 in amino acids: CASSLTGQGLGGYTF. The CDR3 bases are TGTGCCAGCAGCCTAACCGGACAGGGTTTGGGTGGCTACACCTTC.

The rearrangement joins TRBV7-8 to TRBJ2-7; D possibly corresponds to TRBD1 (5 bases). The V and J ends lost 7 bases and 5 bases respectively, with 24 bases between them. The germline V gene encodes CDR1 SGHVS and CDR2 FQNEAQ. The CDR3 length is 16 residues. The CDR3 DNA follows: TGTGCCAGCACCCTATTAGGCCAGCGCAGGGAAAACGAGCAGTACTTC. Protein: CASTLLGQRRENEQYF.

V is TRBV24-1 and J is TRBJ2-7, with TRBD2 identical over 14 bases. V trimming: 4 bases; J trimming: 2 bases; junction bases outside the gene matches: 6. The CDR3 consists of 17 residues. The germline V gene encodes CDR1 KGHDR and CDR2 SFDVKD. CDR3 nucleotides: TGTGCCACCAGTGAGGGGACTAGCGGGAGCATCCCCTACGAGCAGTACTTC. It yields the protein CATSEGTSGSIPYEQYF.

The chain joins TRBV18 to TRBJ2-5; D might be TRBD1 (5 bases). Trimming removed 3 bases from V and 3 bases from J, with 14 bases in between. The CDR3 runs to 15 residues. CDR1 is KGHSH, CDR2 LQKENI, per germline. The CDR3, as DNA: TGTGCCAGCTCACCTTCGGCAGGGCCAGAAGAGACCCAGTACTTC. It encodes CASSPSAGPEETQYF.

The CDR3 DNA is TGTGCCAGCAGGGGACGTCTGACAGGCCCAGATACGCAGTATTTT. It translates to CASRGRLTGPDTQYF. The chain employs TRBV6-5 and TRBJ2-3; D might be TRBD1 (6 bases). CDR1 is MNHEY, CDR2 SVGAGI, per germline. V lost 6 bases and J lost 4, with 17 bases in between. There are 15 residues in the CDR3.

V is TRBV5-1 and J is TRBJ2-5, with 8 positions matching TRBD2. The CDR3 has 15 residues. The trim removed 4 bases at V and 5 bases at J, leaving 10 bases unmatched. Germline loops: CDR1 SGHRS, CDR2 YFSETQ. As DNA, the CDR3 is TGCGCCAGCAGCCCCACCGGGACTAGGTACGAGACCCAGTACTTC. The encoded protein is CASSPTGTRYETQYF.

The CDR3, as DNA: TGTGCCAGCAGCCGGACAGGGTCGGGTGAAAAACTGTTTTTT. Residues: CASSRTGSGEKLFF. V and J are TRBV6-2 or TRBV6-3 and TRBJ1-4; 8 positions match TRBD1. The V gene end was trimmed by 6 bases and the J gene end by 7 bases; junction bases not matched to a gene: 7. Per the germline V gene, CDR1 is MNHEY and CDR2 is SVGEGT. The length of the CDR3 is 14 residues.

Turning to this clone: Additional DNA sequences in this sample encode the identical CDR3. V is TRBV27 and J is TRBJ2-7, with 10 bases identical to TRBD2. The junction had 8 bases not matched to a gene; V was cut back by 5 bases and J by 1 base. This CDR3 is 16 amino acids long. Germline lookup yields CDR1 MNHEY and CDR2 SMNVEV (reference sequence). Written as DNA, the CDR3 is TGTGCCAGCAGTCCCACCAGCGGGAGGGCTTCCTACGAGCAGTACTTC. Translating gives CASSPTSGRASYEQYF.

The J gene is TRBJ2-1, the V gene TRBV6-2 or TRBV6-3; D possibly corresponds to TRBD2 (7 bases). Germline V CDR1 and CDR2: MNHEY, SVGEGT. V was trimmed by 5 bases and J by 8 bases, leaving 22 bases between them. The CDR3 has 16 amino acids. The chain's CDR3 is CASSQATQQGGDEQFF. The CDR3 region has the DNA TGTGCCAGCAGTCAAGCAACCCAACAGGGAGGGGATGAGCAGTTCTTC.